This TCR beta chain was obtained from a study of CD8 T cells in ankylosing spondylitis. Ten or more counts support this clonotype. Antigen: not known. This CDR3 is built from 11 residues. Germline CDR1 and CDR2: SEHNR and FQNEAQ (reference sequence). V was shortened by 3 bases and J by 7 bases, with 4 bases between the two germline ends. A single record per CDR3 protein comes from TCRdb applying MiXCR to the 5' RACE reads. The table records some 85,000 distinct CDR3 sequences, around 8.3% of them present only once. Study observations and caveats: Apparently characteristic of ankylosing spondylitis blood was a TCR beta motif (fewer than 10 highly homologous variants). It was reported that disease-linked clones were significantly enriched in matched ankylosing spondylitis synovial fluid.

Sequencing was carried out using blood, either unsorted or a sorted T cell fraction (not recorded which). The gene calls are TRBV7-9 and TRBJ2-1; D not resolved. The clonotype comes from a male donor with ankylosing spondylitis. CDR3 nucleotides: TGTGCCAGCAGCTTTGAAAATGAGCAGTTCTTC. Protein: CASSFENEQFF.